These 9 T cell receptor beta chains were sequenced from one sample in a study of T cell changes during pregnancy in multiple sclerosis. Measured with immunoSEQ multiplex PCR; TCRdb has only the in-frame clones, and not every one. The sample shows 60,000 to 85,000 clones, about 90% of them seen only once. This material consisted of peripheral blood, taken in the second trimester of pregnancy. The receptors derive from a female donor in good health, enrolled as a control in a pregnancy study.

The rearrangement joins TRBV19 to TRBJ1-2, with TRBD1 matching over 7 bases. The CDR3 contains 14 residues. Trimming at V came to 0 bases and at J to 8 bases, leaving 6 bases not matched to a gene. In germline, CDR1 is LNHDA, CDR2 SQIVND (reference sequence). CDR3 sequence reads: CASSIEGDSIGYTF. As DNA, the CDR3 is TGTGCCAGTAGTATAGAGGGGGACAGTATAGGCTACACCTTC.

This clone was recorded only once. The V and J genes are TRBV11-2 and TRBJ2-7, with D possibly TRBD2 on 5 matching bases. V lost 5 bases and J 2 bases, leaving 16 bases between the germline ends. The CDR3 runs to 15 residues. Germline assignment: CDR1 SGHAT and CDR2 FQNNGV. Here the CDR3 DNA reads TGTGCCAGCAGCGTGACCGCCGGGATCCCCTACGAGCAGTACTTC. Residues: CASSVTAGIPYEQYF.

The V call is TRBV19, the J call TRBJ2-5; TRBD2 agrees at 16 bases. The V and J ends lost 5 bases and 1 base, in that order; junction bases with no gene match: 7. The CDR3 covers 18 residues. Germline lookup yields CDR1 LNHDA and CDR2 SQIVND (reference sequence). The CDR3 bases are TGTGCCAGTAGTTTCTCCGGGACTAGCGGGGGGGCCCAAGAGACCCAGTACTTC. Residues: CASSFSGTSGGAQETQYF.

This clone has a handful of counts. The chain recombines TRBV19 with TRBJ2-7; D is possibly TRBD2 (5 bases). Germline lookup yields CDR1 LNHDA and CDR2 SQIVND (reference sequence). V was pared by 4 bases and J by 3 bases, with 16 bases between. This CDR3 has 15 residues. CDR3 bases: TGTGCCAGTAGTAAAAGGAGCGGCTCGCTCTACGAGCAGTACTTC. Its protein is CASSKRSGSLYEQYF.

The chain links TRBV10-3 to TRBJ1-2, with 8 nucleotides matching TRBD1. J was trimmed by 8 bases and V by 7 bases; bases with no gene match: 6. Germline V gives CDR1 ENHRY, CDR2 SYGVKD. The CDR3 has 12 amino acids. In DNA, the CDR3 is TGTGCCATCACTACAGGGGGGAGAGGCTACACCTTC. It codes for CAITTGGRGYTF.

The chain couples TRBV23-1 to TRBJ1-2; perhaps TRBD1 as D (5 bases). TRBV23-1 is recorded as an ORF, its role being uncertain. The CDR3 totals 14 residues. Between the trimmed V and J ends, which lost 2 bases and 2 bases, there was a span of 9 bases. The CDR3 DNA reads as TGCGCCAGCAGTCAAAAACAGGCCAACTATGGCTACACCTTC. It translates to CASSQKQANYGYTF.

The chain is built from TRBV15 and TRBJ1-4; 11 nucleotides match TRBD1. The CDR3 consists of 14 residues. Germline CDR1 is LNHNV and CDR2 is YYDKDF (reference sequence). V shed 5 bases and J 7 bases; nucleotides not matched to a gene: 3. The CDR3 here is CATSQDRGLEKLFF. The CDR3 DNA sequence: TGTGCCACCAGCCAGGACAGGGGGCTTGAAAAACTGTTTTTT.

The V and J genes are TRBV10-3 and TRBJ2-7; D is possibly TRBD1 (5 bases). CDR1 is ENHRY, CDR2 SYGVKD, per germline. The CDR3 is 15 residues long. The V end lost 0 bases, the J end lost 0 bases, and 9 bases lay between the germline ends. Written as DNA, the CDR3 is TGTGCCATCAGTGAGTCGGTAGGGGTCTCCTACGAGCAGTACTTC. Translating it yields CAISESVGVSYEQYF.

V is TRBV28 and J is TRBJ1-1; 8 nucleotides match TRBD1. This CDR3 comprises 13 residues. In germline, CDR1 is MDHEN, CDR2 SYDVKM. V was clipped by 7 bases and J by 2 bases; unmatched bases: 3. CDR3 in amino acids: CASTDRGNTEAFF. The CDR3 bases are TGTGCCAGCACTGACAGGGGAAACACTGAAGCTTTCTTT.